Below, 31 T cell receptor beta chains from the same sample are listed, as sequenced in a study of human T cells and chemical hapten exposure. In TCRdb, the RACE reads were re-called with MiXCR into one record per CDR3 protein. The sample lists roughly 96,000 distinct CDR3 sequences, 7% to 10% occurring once. As for time point: patch test 2, 6 weeks after DPC sensitization. The treatment denotes: therapeutic diphenylcyclopropenone sensitization with weekly scalp DPC. The source was whole blood, collected in connection with sensitization to the hapten diphenylcyclopropenone (DPC). All receptors derive from a woman in her thirties or forties with alopecia areata. Some clones in this sample may be carry-over from other donors' samples.

This clonotype was found many times. The chain employs TRBV7-8 and TRBJ2-1; perhaps TRBD2 as D (5 bases). Looked up from germline, CDR1 is SGHVS and CDR2 is FQNEAQ. V dropped 8 bases and J dropped 1 base, with 18 bases sitting between them. The CDR3 runs 16 residues. The CDR3 sequence is CASRRRGERSYNEQFF. The CDR3 DNA reads TGTGCCAGCCGGAGACGGGGTGAGCGGTCCTACAATGAGCAGTTCTTC.

This clonotype has at least ten counts. The chain employs TRBV28 and TRBJ1-5; D not resolved. This CDR3 contains 12 residues. Trimming pared 3 bases from V and 7 bases from J, leaving 7 bases between. CDR1 and CDR2 (germline): MDHEN, SYDVKM. The CDR3 DNA follows: TGTGCCAGCAGTTTGGGAGAGCAGCCCCAGCATTTT. Protein: CASSLGEQPQHF. Variable domain in full (rest from reference TRBV28 and TRBJ1-5): DVKVTQSSRYLVKRTGEKVFLECVQDMDHENMFWYRQDPGLGLRLIYFSYDVKMKEKGDIPEGYSVSREKKERFSLILESASTNQTSMYLCASSLGEQPQHFGDGTRLSIL.

This clonotype showed up just a few times. The rearrangement links TRBV28 to TRBJ2-7, with 7 bases lining up with TRBD1. The CDR3 loop spans 15 amino acids. Germline CDR1 is MDHEN and CDR2 is SYDVKM. The V and J ends lost 4 bases and 0 bases, in that order; junction bases with no gene match: 6. The CDR3 reads CASSSTGKGSYEQYF. CDR3 sequence (DNA): TGTGCCAGCAGTTCGACAGGGAAGGGCTCCTACGAGCAGTACTTC.

This chain joins TRBV24-1 and TRBJ2-3, with TRBD2 matching over 9 bases. The V gene's germline CDR1 is KGHDR and CDR2 SFDVKD. V lost 4 bases and J lost 2; bases outside the gene matches: 12. The CDR3 runs 18 residues. The CDR3 bases are TGTGCCACCAGTGACCCCCAAGTGGTAGCGGGAGTCACAGATACGCAGTATTTT. It codes for CATSDPQVVAGVTDTQYF.

This clonotype turned up a few times. The CDR3: CASSTDRAGNTIYF. The CDR3 region has the DNA TGTGCCAGCAGCACGGACAGGGCTGGAAACACCATATATTTT. The chain uses TRBV7-9 and TRBJ1-3; 8 positions agree with TRBD1. Germline trimming cut 5 bases from V and 2 bases from J; bases unmatched to any gene: 2. CDR3 length equals 14 residues. Germline CDR1 SEHNR, CDR2 FQNEAQ (reference sequence).

There are a few counts of this clonotype. The rearrangement links TRBV4-2 to TRBJ1-1; D gene uncertain. Germline V lookup: CDR1 LGHNA, CDR2 YNFKEQ. The ends were cut back, 3 bases at V and 2 bases at J, with 10 bases in the middle. There are 14 residues in the CDR3. The chain's CDR3 is CASSHRDLNTEAFF. In DNA form, the CDR3 reads TGTGCCAGCAGCCATCGAGATCTTAACACTGAAGCTTTCTTT.

This clonotype showed up many times. The V gene is TRBV27, the J gene TRBJ2-7; perhaps TRBD1 as D (6 bases). This CDR3 region has 13 residues. Trimming stripped 5 bases from V and 7 bases from J, with 15 bases between. Germline V CDR1 and CDR2: MNHEY, SMNVEV (reference sequence). The CDR3 DNA sequence: TGTGCCAGCAGTGAACAGGGCGTGGGAGAGCAGTACTTC. Its protein is CASSEQGVGEQYF.

Ten or more counts support this clonotype. One junction end does not reproduce the germline sequence, and a read error may be involved. The V gene is TRBV7-7, the J gene TRBJ2-5; TRBD2 matches 7 bases. The CDR3 covers 14 residues. The germline V gene has CDR1 SSHAT and CDR2 FNYEAQ (reference sequence). DNA for the CDR3: TGTGCTAGCAGCTTGGCGGGAGTAAGAGAGACCCAGTACTTC. The encoded protein is CASSLAGVRETQYF.

This clonotype was found many times. The V gene is TRBV4-1, the J gene TRBJ1-5; possibly TRBD1 for D (6 bases). Germline CDR1 MGHRA, CDR2 YSYEKL. Trimming removed 3 bases at V and 6 bases at J, with 9 bases between. CDR3 size: 13 residues. The CDR3 is CASSQIQGQPQHF. DNA for the CDR3: TGCGCCAGCAGCCAGATACAGGGTCAGCCCCAGCATTTT.

Many counts were recorded for this clonotype. J is TRBJ2-2 and V is TRBV5-4; D not resolved. The CDR3 has 15 residues. Per the germline V gene, CDR1 is SGHNT and CDR2 is YYREEE (reference sequence). V lost 3 bases, J lost 5 bases, and 14 bases lay in between. In DNA form, the CDR3 reads TGTGCCAGCAGCTCAGAACGAAGACGGACCGGGGAGCTGTTTTTT. Protein: CASSSERRRTGELFF.

This rearrangement joins TRBV4-1 to TRBJ2-3, with D tentatively TRBD2 (5 bases). This CDR3 has 12 amino acids. Trimming cost V 5 bases and J 6 bases, with 9 bases left between them. CDR1 is MGHRA, CDR2 YSYEKL, per germline. CDR3 DNA sequence: TGCGCCAGCAGCGGGAGAGAGGATACGCAGTATTTT. Amino acids: CASSGREDTQYF.

This clonotype was counted ten times or more. The V call is TRBV7-2, the J call TRBJ2-7; 9 nucleotides agree with TRBD1. The CDR3 consists of 13 residues. Germline V gives CDR1 SGHTA, CDR2 FQGNSA. V lost 4 bases to trimming and J lost 6 bases; unmatched junction nucleotides: 4. CDR3 bases: TGTGCCAGCAGCTGGGGACAGGGCTCCGAGCAGTACTTC. Translated, it gives CASSWGQGSEQYF. Using reference TRBV7-2 and TRBJ2-7 for the parts outside the CDR3, the full variable domain is GAGVSQSPSNKVTEKGKDVELRCDPISGHTALYWYRQSLGQGLEFLIYFQGNSAPDKSGLPSDRFSAERTGGSVSTLTIQRTQQEDSAVYLCASSWGQGSEQYFGPGTRLTVT.

This clonotype was detected ten times or more. The rearrangement links TRBV20-1 to TRBJ2-7; 11 nucleotides agree with TRBD2. V shed 2 bases, J shed 9 bases, and the junction held 3 bases outside the gene matches. CDR1 is DFQATT, CDR2 SNEGSKA, per germline (reference sequence). This CDR3 spans 12 amino acids. CDR3 amino acids: CSARWLAGGQYF. The DNA of the CDR3 is TGCAGTGCTAGATGGCTAGCGGGAGGGCAGTACTTC.

Only a few counts were recorded for this clonotype. The chain has TRBV11-2 and TRBJ2-7; the D is unclear. Trimming removed 1 base at V and 5 bases at J, with 6 bases between. CDR1 and CDR2 (germline): SGHAT, FQNNGV. The CDR3 is made up of 12 amino acids. DNA of the CDR3: TGTGCCAGCAGCTTAGGAAGCCACGAGCAGTACTTC. It specifies CASSLGSHEQYF.

Of note for this clonotype: A much larger clonotype is one base distant, so this may be a read error. The rearrangement uses TRBV27 and TRBJ2-1, with D unresolved. Germline CDR1 is MNHEY and CDR2 is SMNVEV (reference sequence). V dropped 5 bases and J dropped 2 bases, with 16 bases sitting between them. This CDR3 has 16 residues. The CDR3 region has the DNA TGTGCCAGCAGTGGGCCGAGGTGGTGGCCCTACAATGAGCAGTTCTTC. This sequence encodes CASSGPRWWPYNEQFF.

V gene TRBV5-4 combines with J gene TRBJ1-4; TRBD1 aligns across 9 bases. Per germline, CDR1 SGHNT and CDR2 YYREEE (reference sequence). This CDR3 region has 14 residues. Losses at the gene ends were 4 bases for V and 7 bases for J; bases not matched to a gene: 5. CDR3 DNA: TGTGCCAGCAGCCCCGGGACAGGGCGTGAAAAACTGTTTTTT. This codes for CASSPGTGREKLFF.

This clonotype has at least ten counts. CDR3 sequence reads: CASSSPGLAGGTDTQYF. The CDR3 DNA reads as TGCGCCAGCAGCTCCCCGGGACTAGCGGGGGGCACAGATACGCAGTATTTT. The chain employs TRBV5-1 and TRBJ2-3; the match to TRBD2 covers 14 bases. V gave up 3 bases and J gave up 1 base; unmatched junction bases: 4. There are 17 residues in the CDR3. Germline values: CDR1 SGHRS, CDR2 YFSETQ. Full variable domain (rest looked up from reference TRBV5-1 and TRBJ2-3): KAGVTQTPRYLIKTRGQQVTLSCSPISGHRSVSWYQQTPGQGLQFLFEYFSETQRNKGNFPGRFSGRQFSNSRSEMNVSTLELGDSALYLCASSSPGLAGGTDTQYFGPGTRLTVL.

This clonotype was seen at least ten times. This chain links TRBV20-1 with TRBJ2-2; weak D call: TRBD1 (6 bases). The CDR3 contains 13 residues. The germline V gene encodes CDR1 DFQATT and CDR2 SNEGSKA (reference sequence). The germline V and J ends were trimmed by 2 bases and 4 bases, with 8 bases remaining between them. This CDR3 reads CSARWDITGELFF. For the CDR3, the DNA is TGCAGTGCTAGATGGGACATCACCGGGGAGCTGTTTTTT.

In this sample, this clonotype turned up many times. The V gene is TRBV7-3, the J gene TRBJ2-2; 14 bases are a match to TRBD2. Unmatched junction bases numbered 4, after V lost 4 bases and J lost 6 bases. The CDR3 length is 16 residues. Germline CDR1 SGHTA, CDR2 FQGTGA. CDR3 sequence: CASSSGTSGSAGELFF. As DNA, the CDR3 is TGTGCCAGCAGCTCCGGGACTAGCGGGAGTGCCGGGGAGCTGTTTTTT. Combining the CDR3 with reference TRBV7-3 and TRBJ2-2 gives the whole variable domain GAGVSQTPSNKVTEKGKYVELRCDPISGHTALYWYRQSLGQGPEFLIYFQGTGAADDSGLPNDRFFAVRPEGSVSTLKIQRTERGDSAVYLCASSSGTSGSAGELFFGEGSRLTVL.

This chain joins TRBV20-1 and TRBJ1-1; tentatively, D is TRBD1 (5 bases). The germline gives CDR1 DFQATT, CDR2 SNEGSKA (reference sequence). Trimming took 5 bases from V and 6 from J, leaving 19 bases between them. The CDR3 length is 14 residues. The CDR3 nucleotides read TGCAGTGCTGCTGGCCCCATTATGGGGGCTGAAGCTTTCTTT. It encodes CSAAGPIMGAEAFF.

This clonotype was seen many times. The chain has TRBV28 and TRBJ1-3; TRBD1 might be the D (6 bases). CDR1 and CDR2 from the germline V gene are MDHEN and SYDVKM. The CDR3 has 14 residues. Trimming left V 6 bases short and J 4 bases short, with 13 bases between. The CDR3 sequence: CASRQGQQGNTIYF. The CDR3 bases are TGTGCCAGCAGGCAGGGACAACAGGGAAACACCATATATTTT.

This clonotype was counted many times. CDR3 sequence reads: CASSLASGTGVYEQYF. The CDR3 DNA follows: TGTGCCAGCAGCTTAGCCTCTGGGACAGGGGTATACGAGCAGTACTTC. The chain has TRBV7-8 and TRBJ2-7, with TRBD1 matching over 10 bases. The V segment lost 0 bases and the J segment 4 bases; nucleotides outside the gene matches: 6. The germline CDR1 and CDR2 sequences are SGHVS and FQNEAQ. The CDR3 spans 16 residues.

This clonotype was observed a handful of times. The V call is TRBV6-5, the J call TRBJ1-2; D remains ambiguous. V shed 0 bases and J shed 10 bases, with 12 bases lying between them. Germline V CDR1 and CDR2: MNHEY, SVGAGI. The CDR3 has 13 amino acids. Written as DNA, the CDR3 is TGTGCCAGCAGTTACTCGGCTATGATGGTCTACACCTTC. This codes for CASSYSAMMVYTF.

This clonotype was seen repeatedly, ten times or more. The chain employs TRBV28 and TRBJ1-1; D unclear. V was clipped by 2 bases and J by 1 base, with 5 bases between them. Germline V lookup: CDR1 MDHEN, CDR2 SYDVKM. CDR3 length: 13 amino acids. The CDR3 bases are TGTGCCAGCAGTTTACAGACGAACACTGAAGCTTTCTTT. Protein: CASSLQTNTEAFF.

This clonotype turned up a few times. The V gene is TRBV27, the J gene TRBJ2-3, with 8 bases identical to TRBD2. The ends lost 5 bases at V and 0 bases at J; junction bases unmatched: 16. The germline V gene encodes CDR1 MNHEY and CDR2 SMNVEV (reference sequence). CDR3 length: 19 residues. The CDR3 sequence is CASSPLVAGYPPSTDTQYF. CDR3 nucleotides: TGTGCCAGCAGTCCCCTGGTAGCGGGATACCCACCTAGCACAGATACGCAGTATTTT.

Of note for this clonotype: This could be a read error, since a much larger clone is one nucleotide away. The chain joins TRBV28 to TRBJ1-2; D may be TRBD1 (5 bases). Between the trimmed V and J ends, which lost 8 bases and 3 bases, there was a span of 16 bases. Germline-derived CDR1 and CDR2 are MDHEN and SYDVKM. This CDR3 has 14 amino acids. The CDR3 sequence: CASGPGQGDYGYTF. In DNA, the CDR3 is TGTGCCAGCGGACCCGGACAAGGGGACTATGGCTACACCTTC.

This clonotype has a count of ten or more. The gene calls are TRBV29-1 and TRBJ2-1, with TRBD2 matching over 15 bases. Per germline, CDR1 SQVTM and CDR2 ANQGSEA. There are 16 residues in the CDR3. The chain's CDR3 is CSTFGTSGRIYNEQFF. DNA of the CDR3: TGCAGTACATTCGGGACTAGCGGGAGGATCTACAATGAGCAGTTCTTC.

This clonotype showed up just a few times. The chain employs TRBV20-1 and TRBJ2-1; D unclear. The CDR3 covers 13 residues. V was cut by 5 bases and J by 0 bases, with 8 bases left in between. Germline lookup yields CDR1 DFQATT and CDR2 SNEGSKA (reference sequence). Here the CDR3 reads CSAPSSSYNEQFF. The CDR3 bases are TGCAGTGCTCCTTCGAGCTCCTACAATGAGCAGTTCTTC.

The chain recombines TRBV20-1 with TRBJ2-3, with 7 bases that match TRBD2. Per germline, CDR1 DFQATT and CDR2 SNEGSKA (reference sequence). The CDR3 totals 14 residues. The ends lost 5 bases at V and 4 bases at J; junction bases unmatched: 9. In DNA form, the CDR3 reads TGCAGTGCTCGCGTTGGGGCGGGGGCAGATACGCAGTATTTT. It specifies CSARVGAGADTQYF.

This clonotype appeared a few times. V usage is TRBV6-5 and J usage is TRBJ2-7; no reliable D call. Between the trimmed V and J ends, which lost 6 bases and 4 bases, there was a span of 13 bases. The CDR3 is 13 amino acids. The germline CDR1 and CDR2 sequences are MNHEY and SVGAGI. In nucleotides, the CDR3 is TGTGCCAGCAGGCCCGGGTTACAGTACGAGCAGTACTTC. It translates to CASRPGLQYEQYF.

This clonotype came up a few times. The gene calls are TRBV6-6 and TRBJ2-1, with TRBD2 identical over 13 bases. CDR3 length: 19 amino acids. Germline V lookup: CDR1 MNHNY, CDR2 SVGAGI (reference sequence). V dropped 6 bases and J dropped 8; count of bases not matched to a gene: 19. CDR3: CASSQLRGTSGRARDEQFF. The CDR3 DNA reads TGTGCCAGCAGCCAGTTAAGGGGCACTAGCGGGAGGGCCCGGGATGAGCAGTTCTTC.